The sequence of this T cell receptor (beta chain) was determined in a study of blood T cell repertoires in COVID-19 (TCRdb year 2020). Turning to the overall study: Collaborator samples came from the United States, Italy and Spain and covered acute and convalescent phases of COVID-19. The prospective study material was composed of cDNA or gDNA derived from T cells, B-cell-depleted T cells, or PBMCs. Deeply sampled blood TCRbeta repertoires from subjects exposed to, actively infected with, or recovered from COVID-19 were included in the dataset. The repertoires were made available in a free public database intended to serve as a resource for research on the immune response to SARS-CoV-2. Samples were obtained from the ongoing ImmuneRACE study (first 160 participants) and from 1,200 or so subjects provided by 6 global collaborators. Nearly every sample came with metadata listing a de-identified subject ID, COVID-19 status, age in years and sex. Where HLA class I and class II types were available, the types were taken from metadata supplied by the sample provider, not from assay-based typing.

Collaborating institutions collected whole blood in K2EDTA tubes following their own protocols. Collaborator samples were shipped for TCRbeta analysis as frozen whole blood, isolated PBMCs, or DNA extracted from either sample type. The immunoSEQ Assay, a bias-controlled multiplex PCR, was used to amplify TCRbeta CDR3 regions from genomic DNA. In the original analysis: Nucleated cell counts per sample were estimated from amplification of reference gene primers within the assay. To quantify the absolute abundance of each unique TCRbeta CDR3 rearrangement, sequence reads were collapsed and filtered. For each sample, productive Simpson clonality was calculated as the square root of Simpson's diversity index over productive rearrangements. What TCRdb holds here is the immuneACCESS table cut down to in-frame rearrangements. Part of the clones is not present; checked against another copy, under half of the missing clones reflect an unresolved V gene, and the others are unexplained. V and J calls and clone size are copied from that table; D and trimming were computed from the DNA. The sample includes under 250,000 clones, with around four fifths observed a single time. Around 6.4% of the sample belongs to the ten largest clones.

As for this clone: What antigen it recognizes has not been identified. No quality values exist for individual bases; no much larger clone is one base distant.

As encoded in the germline V gene, CDR1 is SGHTA while CDR2 is FQGTGA. V and J are truncated by 5 bases and 0 bases respectively, leaving an intervening sequence of 15 bases. The CDR3, from cysteine to phenylalanine, totals 16 residues. Only the CDR3 part of the read is kept: 48 bases, read in frame from the first base. The paper's findings and limits, for the study overall: The amount of clinical and demographic metadata varied by source and participant and was provided uncurated.

Here the chain combines TRBV7-3 and TRBJ2-3; the best D guess is TRBD2, with 5 bases matching. This receptor was obtained from a woman aged 60-70 years with active or convalescent COVID-19. Material for sequencing was peripheral blood. Read as DNA, the sequence is TGTGCCAGCAGCCTGATCGGGGATACTAGCACAGATACGCAGTATTTT. Its protein product is CASSLIGDTSTDTQYF.